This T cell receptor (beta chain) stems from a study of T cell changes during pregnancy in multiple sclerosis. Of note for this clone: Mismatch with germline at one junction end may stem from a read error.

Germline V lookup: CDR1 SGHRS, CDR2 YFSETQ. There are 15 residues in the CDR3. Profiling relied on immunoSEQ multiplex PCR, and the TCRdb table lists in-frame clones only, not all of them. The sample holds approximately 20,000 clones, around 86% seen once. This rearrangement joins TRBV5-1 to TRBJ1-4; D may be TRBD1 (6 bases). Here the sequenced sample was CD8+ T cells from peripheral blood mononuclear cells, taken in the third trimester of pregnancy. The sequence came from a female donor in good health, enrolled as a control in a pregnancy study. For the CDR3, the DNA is TGTGCCAGCAGCTTGGGAACAGGGCCAAATGAAAAACTGTTTTTT. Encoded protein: CASSLGTGPNEKLFF.